This T cell receptor (beta chain) was obtained from a study of T cells in localized non-small cell lung cancer. Data came from immunoSEQ multiplex PCR; TCRdb stores just in-frame clones and leaves some out. The sample carries over 6,000 clones, approximately 93% recorded once. Germline V gene data show CDR1 as LNHDA and CDR2 as SQIVND (reference sequence). The CDR3 runs 16 residues. Unmatched junction bases numbered 8, after V lost 5 bases and J lost 0 bases. The receptor comes from a woman aged 40-75 years with stage I lung adenocarcinoma. V and J are TRBV19 and TRBJ2-7; 9 bases agree with TRBD1. Sequences were derived from peripheral blood, sampled before any cancer treatment. The CDR3 is CASSSIGTGSSYEQYF. CDR3 sequence (DNA): TGTGCCAGTAGTTCAATAGGGACAGGGAGCTCCTACGAGCAGTACTTC.